This T cell receptor beta chain was captured by sequencing in a study of blood T cell repertoires in COVID-19. As for the study in general: The cDNA or gDNA used as material had been derived from T cells, B-cell-depleted T cells, or PBMCs.

Original handling: Amplification of reference gene primers provided the estimated nucleated cell counts. Data came from immunoSEQ multiplex PCR; TCRdb stores just in-frame clones and leaves some out. The DNA gave D and trimming, while V, J and clone size come from that table. Here the sample spans about 250,000 clones, 84% being singletons. Germline lookup yields CDR1 SGHTS and CDR2 YDEGEE. The CDR3 spans 14 residues. V was pared by 4 bases and J by 4 bases, with 4 bases of the junction left unmatched. This sequence originates from a man aged 45-65 years with acute or convalescent COVID-19. What was sequenced was peripheral blood. This chain links TRBV5-8 with TRBJ2-3; 9 bases map to TRBD2. The CDR3, as DNA: TGTGCCAGCAGCCTGGGACTAGCTGCAGATACGCAGTATTTT. Amino acid sequence: CASSLGLAADTQYF.